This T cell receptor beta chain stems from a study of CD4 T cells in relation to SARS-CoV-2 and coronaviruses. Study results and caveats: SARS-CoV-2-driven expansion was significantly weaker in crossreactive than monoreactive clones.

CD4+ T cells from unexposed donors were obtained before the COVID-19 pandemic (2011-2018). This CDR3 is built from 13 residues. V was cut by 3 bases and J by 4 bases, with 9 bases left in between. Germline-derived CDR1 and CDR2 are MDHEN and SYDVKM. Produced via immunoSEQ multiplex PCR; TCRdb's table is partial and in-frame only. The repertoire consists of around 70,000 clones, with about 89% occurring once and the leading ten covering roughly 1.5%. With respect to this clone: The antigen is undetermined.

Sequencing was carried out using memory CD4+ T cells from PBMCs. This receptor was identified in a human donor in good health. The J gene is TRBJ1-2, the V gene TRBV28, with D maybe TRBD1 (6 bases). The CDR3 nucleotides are TGTGCCAGCAGTTTTCAGGGGTCCTATGGCTACACCTTC. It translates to CASSFQGSYGYTF.